This T cell receptor beta chain was captured by sequencing in a study of blood T cell repertoires in COVID-19. As for the study in general: Sample material is recorded as cDNA or gDNA derived from T cells, B-cell-depleted T cells, or PBMCs.

This clone occurred a few times. Under the authors' procedure: Amplification of reference gene primers provided the estimated nucleated cell counts. Libraries were prepared by immunoSEQ multiplex PCR; TCRdb keeps only in-frame clonotypes and omits some of them. The DNA was the basis for D and trimming; V, J and clone size are from that table. The sample comprises over 200,000 clones, roughly 86% of which are singletons, and approximately 10% rests with the top ten. Trimming took off 4 bases at V and 5 bases at J, with 24 bases between the two ends. The CDR3 has 17 residues. Germline loops: CDR1 SGHNT, CDR2 YYREEE (reference sequence). Across 20 to 25 US areas, participants ranged in age from about 18 to 90 years. Participants' own reports of clinical history determined their cohort assignment.

The V gene is TRBV5-4, the J gene TRBJ1-1; tentative D call: TRBD1 (6 bases). The source material was PBMCs or T cells enriched from blood (not recorded which). The TCR comes from a man between 18 and 35 years old with acute COVID-19. The DNA for the CDR3 is TGTGCCAGCAGCCAAAGGCCGTGGGACACCCAGGAGACTGAAGCTTTCTTT. Amino acid sequence: CASSQRPWDTQETEAFF.